The 11 T cell receptor beta chains presented below share a single source sample, sequenced in a study of blood T cell repertoires in COVID-19. Only in-frame clones appear in the TCRdb table, and some are missing; sequencing was by immunoSEQ multiplex PCR. The sample has over 55,000 clones; around three quarters are singletons. The specimen was peripheral blood. These receptors were taken from a woman aged 70-85 years with acute or convalescent COVID-19.

This clone showed up just a few times. The V call is TRBV30, the J call TRBJ2-5; a possible D gene is TRBD2 (7 bases). Trimming pared 6 bases from V and 5 bases from J, leaving 19 bases between. The CDR3 consists of 14 residues. From germline, CDR1 is GTSNPN and CDR2 SVGIG (reference sequence). The CDR3 reads CACPPRGGGETQYF. The CDR3 nucleotides are TGTGCCTGTCCCCCGCGGGGAGGGGGGGAGACCCAGTACTTC.

This chain connects TRBV6-5 to TRBJ1-5; 7 nucleotides agree with TRBD1. CDR3 length: 15 residues. Germline CDR1 and CDR2: MNHEY and SVGAGI. Germline trimming cut 6 bases from V and 0 bases from J; bases unmatched to any gene: 5. CDR3 nucleotides: TGTGCCAGCAGGACGTCAGGGGGTAGCAATCAGCCCCAGCATTTT. Its protein is CASRTSGGSNQPQHF.

The chain combines TRBV7-9 with TRBJ1-3; D remains unclear. Germline-derived CDR1 and CDR2 are SEHNR and FQNEAQ (reference sequence). This CDR3 is built from 13 residues. V was trimmed by 5 bases and J by 1 base, leaving 6 bases between them. Written as DNA, the CDR3 is TGTGCCAGCAGCCCTCTTTCTGGAAACACCATATATTTT. Protein product: CASSPLSGNTIYF.

V and J are TRBV5-5 and TRBJ2-5, with 9 bases matching TRBD1. Germline V gene data show CDR1 as SGHKS and CDR2 as YYEKEE (reference sequence). V lost 4 bases and J lost 2; bases outside the gene matches: 15. This CDR3 region has 18 residues. The CDR3 spells CASSRLLRDRVLQETQYF. CDR3 bases: TGTGCCAGCAGCCGCTTACTCCGGGACAGGGTGCTACAAGAGACCCAGTACTTC.

V usage is TRBV11-1 and J usage is TRBJ2-3, with TRBD1 matching over 12 bases. CDR3 length equals 15 residues. The V and J ends lost 5 bases and 5 bases, in that order; junction bases with no gene match: 5. Germline CDR1 reads SGHAT; CDR2 reads FQDESV (reference sequence). In nucleotides, the CDR3 is TGTGCCAGCAGCCCTTGGGACAGGGGGCTAGATACGCAGTATTTT. It codes for CASSPWDRGLDTQYF.

This chain uses TRBV29-1 with TRBJ1-2; 9 nucleotides match TRBD1. CDR3 length: 13 residues. V gave up 4 bases and J gave up 7 bases; unmatched junction bases: 7. The germline V gene has CDR1 SQVTM and CDR2 ANQGSEA. The CDR3 region is CSVVTGGFSGYTF. DNA for the CDR3: TGCAGCGTTGTGACAGGGGGTTTCTCTGGCTACACCTTC. Based on the CDR3 plus reference TRBV29-1 and TRBJ1-2, the full variable domain is SAVISQKPSRDICQRGTSLTIQCQVDSQVTMMFWYRQQPGQSLTLIATANQGSEATYESGFVIDKFPISRPNLTFSTLTVSNMSPEDSSIYLCSVVTGGFSGYTFGSGTRLTVV.

As to this clone: At one of its ends the junction is not consistent with the germline gene, which may arise from a read error. The chain's CDR3 is CASRKEGTHHIF. The CDR3 nucleotides read TGTGCCAGCAGGAAGGAGGGTACTCACCACATCTTC. The chain is built from TRBV12-3 or TRBV12-4 and TRBJ1-2; D not certain. The CDR3 sequence is 12 residues long.

The V call is TRBV5-4, the J call TRBJ2-5, with 7 nucleotides matching TRBD1. V dropped 4 bases and J dropped 2; count of bases not matched to a gene: 5. Per the germline V gene, CDR1 is SGHNT and CDR2 is YYREEE (reference sequence). This CDR3 contains 14 residues. Here the CDR3 reads CASSHGTAQETQYF. The CDR3 DNA reads as TGTGCCAGCAGCCACGGGACAGCTCAAGAGACCCAGTACTTC.

This chain links TRBV5-8 with TRBJ1-2; possible D gene TRBD1, 5 bases. The CDR3 contains 14 residues. Deletions cut 0 bases from V and 4 bases from J, with 10 bases between. Germline-derived CDR1 and CDR2 are SGHTS and YDEGEE. The CDR3 nucleotides read TGTGCCAGCAGCTTGGTAGGCGGGACCTATGGCTACACCTTC. Translation: CASSLVGGTYGYTF.

The chain carries TRBV28 and TRBJ2-7; D gene ambiguous. In germline, CDR1 is MDHEN, CDR2 SYDVKM. The CDR3 loop spans 16 amino acids. The germline V and J ends were trimmed by 5 bases and 2 bases, with 19 bases remaining between them. DNA for the CDR3: TGTGCCAGCAGTCCTCCCGGGTCGCCAAGGCCCTACGAGCAGTACTTC. It encodes CASSPPGSPRPYEQYF.

The genes are TRBV5-5 and TRBJ2-7, with 9 bases aligning to TRBD1. Germline lookup yields CDR1 SGHKS and CDR2 YYEKEE (reference sequence). This CDR3 is built from 15 residues. V gave up 0 bases and J gave up 2 bases; unmatched junction bases: 3. The CDR3 spells CASSLVGQGPYEQYF. The CDR3 nucleotides are TGTGCCAGCAGCTTGGTGGGACAGGGCCCCTACGAGCAGTACTTC.